This is a list of T cell receptor beta chains from one sample in a study of cytomegalovirus exposure and HLA in healthy donors. Generated by immunoSEQ multiplex PCR, the TCRdb table keeps only in-frame clones and is missing some. Among 100,000 to 150,000 clones, 70% to 85% were seen once, and the ten largest hold 2% to 3%. Sequencing input: PBMCs. The receptors shown here come from a woman in her sixties or seventies in good health and CMV-seropositive. CDR3s include the opening cysteine and the closing phenylalanine or tryptophan. The D gene is left open where the match is weak. For some rows the clone size is stated as once, few or many, or as a class when expanded; others skip it.

CDR3nt: TGTGCCAGCAGCTCCACTAGGAGCACTGAAGCTTTCTTT
CDR3aa: CASSSTRSTEAFF
j_gene: TRBJ1-1
abundance: .
v_gene: TRBV7-3
d_gene: .

CDR3nt: TGTGCCAGCAGTTCCAGGGGGCAGGCTGGAAACACCATATATTTT
CDR3aa: CASSSRGQAGNTIYF
j_gene: TRBJ1-3
abundance: .
v_gene: TRBV7-2
d_gene: TRBD1

CDR3nt: TGTGCCAGGGGCAACCCCCCCACATTGAACACTGAAGCTTTCTTT
CDR3aa: CARGNPPTLNTEAFF
j_gene: TRBJ1-1
abundance: .
v_gene: TRBV21-1
d_gene: .

CDR3nt: TGCGCCAGCAGCTTGGTGGCGGGGGATCAGCCCCAGCATTTT
CDR3aa: CASSLVAGDQPQHF
j_gene: TRBJ1-5
abundance: once
v_gene: TRBV5-1
d_gene: .

CDR3nt: TGTGCCAGTACCGCCCCGGGGTCCCCCTCTCAGCCCCAGCATTTT
CDR3aa: CASTAPGSPSQPQHF
j_gene: TRBJ1-5
abundance: .
v_gene: TRBV19
d_gene: .

CDR3nt: TGTGCCAGTATCCTAGAGCCAGAGACCCAGTACTTC
CDR3aa: CASILEPETQYF
j_gene: TRBJ2-5
abundance: .
v_gene: TRBV2
d_gene: .

CDR3nt: TGTGCCAGCAGCTCGGACAGGGAGAATTCACCCCTCCACTTT
CDR3aa: CASSSDRENSPLHF
j_gene: TRBJ1-6
abundance: .
v_gene: TRBV5-6
d_gene: TRBD1

CDR3nt: TGCAGTGCCCAGGTAGATACGCAGTATTTT
CDR3aa: CSAQVDTQYF
j_gene: TRBJ2-3
abundance: .
v_gene: TRBV20-1
d_gene: .

CDR3nt: TGTGCCAGCTCACCATCCACAGGGGCCTACGAGCAGTACTTC
CDR3aa: CASSPSTGAYEQYF
j_gene: TRBJ2-7
abundance: .
v_gene: TRBV18
d_gene: TRBD1

CDR3nt: TGTGCCAGCAGTCAAAGCCCCGGGGAGCTGTTTTTT
CDR3aa: CASSQSPGELFF
j_gene: TRBJ2-2
abundance: few
v_gene: TRBV6-5
d_gene: .

CDR3nt: TGTGCCAGCAGCAGAGGGGGGAACACTGAAGCTTTCTTT
CDR3aa: CASSRGGNTEAFF
j_gene: TRBJ1-1
abundance: .
v_gene: TRBV9
d_gene: .

CDR3nt: TGCGCCAGCAGTGAGTCGAACAGGGGGCTTCGGGCTTTCTTT
CDR3aa: CASSESNRGLRAFF
j_gene: TRBJ1-1
abundance: .
v_gene: TRBV10-2
d_gene: TRBD1

CDR3nt: TGTGCCATCAGTGGGTCGGTAGCGGGGAGTACCGGGGAGCTGTTTTTT
CDR3aa: CAISGSVAGSTGELFF
j_gene: TRBJ2-2
abundance: .
v_gene: TRBV10-3
d_gene: TRBD2

CDR3nt: TGTGCCAGCAGCGGACGACAGGGGCGGGACGAGCAGTACTTC
CDR3aa: CASSGRQGRDEQYF
j_gene: TRBJ2-7
abundance: .
v_gene: TRBV9
d_gene: TRBD1

CDR3nt: TGTGCCAGCAGCGTACTTAGCTCCTATAATTCACCCCTCCACTTT
CDR3aa: CASSVLSSYNSPLHF
j_gene: TRBJ1-6
abundance: few
v_gene: TRBV9
d_gene: .

CDR3nt: TGTGCCAGCAGTGAATCGACTCAGTTCTTTTGGTCTGGCTACACCTTC
CDR3aa: CASSESTQFFWSGYTF
j_gene: TRBJ1-2
abundance: few
v_gene: TRBV6-1
d_gene: .

CDR3nt: TGTGCCAGCAGTCGCCCGGGACAGGGGGAAACCGGGGAGCTGTTTTTT
CDR3aa: CASSRPGQGETGELFF
j_gene: TRBJ2-2
abundance: few
v_gene: TRBV5-4
d_gene: TRBD1

CDR3nt: TGTGCCAGCAGTGAAGATACAGGGGGACGACAGCCCCAGCATTTT
CDR3aa: CASSEDTGGRQPQHF
j_gene: TRBJ1-5
abundance: .
v_gene: TRBV6-1
d_gene: TRBD1

CDR3nt: TGTGCCAGCAGCTTAAAGGAGGGGAACACTGAAGCTTTCTTT
CDR3aa: CASSLKEGNTEAFF
j_gene: TRBJ1-1
abundance: few
v_gene: TRBV11-3
d_gene: .

CDR3nt: TGTGCCAGCAGCTTGGGCCGACAGGCGGGAGGGGATACGCAGTATTTT
CDR3aa: CASSLGRQAGGDTQYF
j_gene: TRBJ2-3
abundance: .
v_gene: TRBV5-6
d_gene: TRBD2

CDR3nt: TGTGCCAGCAGCTTAGAACCGGGAGCCACAGATACGCAGTATTTT
CDR3aa: CASSLEPGATDTQYF
j_gene: TRBJ2-3
abundance: .
v_gene: TRBV7-7
d_gene: .

CDR3nt: TGTGCCAGCAGTCCGAACACTGGAAACACCATATATTTT
CDR3aa: CASSPNTGNTIYF
j_gene: TRBJ1-3
abundance: once
v_gene: TRBV7-9
d_gene: .

CDR3nt: TGTGCCAGCAGTGAATATGAGCACTATGGCTACACCTTC
CDR3aa: CASSEYEHYGYTF
j_gene: TRBJ1-2
abundance: .
v_gene: TRBV25-1
d_gene: .

CDR3nt: TGTGCCAGCAGCGCCAGGGAGGGGGGACTGAGCTCCTACAATGAGCAGTTCTTC
CDR3aa: CASSAREGGLSSYNEQFF
j_gene: TRBJ2-1
abundance: once
v_gene: TRBV9
d_gene: .

CDR3nt: TGTGCCAGCAGAAGACAGAGATCGACCGGAGCAACTAATGAAAAACTGTTTTTT
CDR3aa: CASRRQRSTGATNEKLFF
j_gene: TRBJ1-4
abundance: .
v_gene: TRBV2
d_gene: .

CDR3nt: TGTGCCAGCAGCTTGTGGGGGGGCGACGCTTTCTTT
CDR3aa: CASSLWGGDAFF
j_gene: TRBJ1-1
abundance: once
v_gene: TRBV5-6
d_gene: .

CDR3nt: TGCAGCGTTCCAGGGGTATTTGGCTACACCTTC
CDR3aa: CSVPGVFGYTF
j_gene: TRBJ1-2
abundance: .
v_gene: TRBV29-1
d_gene: .

CDR3nt: TGTGCCAGCGGACAGGAGACCCGGGGAAAACTGTTTTTT
CDR3aa: CASGQETRGKLFF
j_gene: TRBJ1-4
abundance: once
v_gene: TRBV28
d_gene: TRBD1

CDR3nt: TGTGCCAGCATCGCGGACATGAGCACAGATACGCAGTATTTT
CDR3aa: CASIADMSTDTQYF
j_gene: TRBJ2-3
abundance: .
v_gene: TRBV6-6
d_gene: .

CDR3nt: TGTGCCAGCTCACCTATGAGCGGGACAGGGGGCTCGAACACCGGGGAGCTGTTTTTT
CDR3aa: CASSPMSGTGGSNTGELFF
j_gene: TRBJ2-2
abundance: .
v_gene: TRBV18
d_gene: TRBD1

CDR3nt: TGTGCCAGCAGCTTAGGTCTCAGGGCGAACTATGGCTACACCTTC
CDR3aa: CASSLGLRANYGYTF
j_gene: TRBJ1-2
abundance: .
v_gene: TRBV7-2
d_gene: .

CDR3nt: TGTGCCAGTAGGTATAGCAATCAGCCCCAGCATTTT
CDR3aa: CASRYSNQPQHF
j_gene: TRBJ1-5
abundance: few
v_gene: TRBV19
d_gene: .

CDR3nt: TGTGCCAGCAGTTACGGGGGGGCGGGTAATCAGCCCCAGCATTTT
CDR3aa: CASSYGGAGNQPQHF
j_gene: TRBJ1-5
abundance: few
v_gene: TRBV6-6
d_gene: .

CDR3nt: TGTGCCAGCAGTCGGAGGACGGAAAGAATGAGCTCTGGGGCCAACGTCCTGACTTTC
CDR3aa: CASSRRTERMSSGANVLTF
j_gene: TRBJ2-6
abundance: few
v_gene: TRBV7-9
d_gene: .

CDR3nt: TGCGCCAGCAGCTTTCTACCCCGGACAGGAGGAGACACCGGGGAGCTGTTTTTT
CDR3aa: CASSFLPRTGGDTGELFF
j_gene: TRBJ2-2
abundance: .
v_gene: TRBV5-1
d_gene: TRBD1

CDR3nt: TGTGCCAGCAGCTTAGCTCAGGTGGGCACTGAAGCTTTCTTT
CDR3aa: CASSLAQVGTEAFF
j_gene: TRBJ1-1
abundance: .
v_gene: TRBV11-2
d_gene: .

CDR3nt: TGTGCCAGTAGTGAGGGACATGGCTACGAGCAGTACTTC
CDR3aa: CASSEGHGYEQYF
j_gene: TRBJ2-7
abundance: .
v_gene: TRBV19
d_gene: .

CDR3nt: TGTGCCAGCAGCTTAGCGAGCGGGGGAACCGGGGAGCTGTTTTTT
CDR3aa: CASSLASGGTGELFF
j_gene: TRBJ2-2
abundance: .
v_gene: TRBV7-9
d_gene: TRBD2

CDR3nt: TGTGCCAGCAGTTACTCTAAATGGCAGCCGGGAGATACGCAGTATTTT
CDR3aa: CASSYSKWQPGDTQYF
j_gene: TRBJ2-3
abundance: .
v_gene: TRBV6-5
d_gene: .

CDR3nt: TGTGCCAGCAGCCATACTAGCTACGAGCAGTACTTC
CDR3aa: CASSHTSYEQYF
j_gene: TRBJ2-7
abundance: .
v_gene: TRBV7-9
d_gene: .

CDR3nt: TGTGCCAGCAGCTTAGGGGGGGTCCGCGGTTCTGGAAACACCATATATTTT
CDR3aa: CASSLGGVRGSGNTIYF
j_gene: TRBJ1-3
abundance: few
v_gene: TRBV7-2
d_gene: .

CDR3nt: TGTGCCAGCAGTGATCCCGGGACAGGACTGCTCTACGAGCAGTACTTC
CDR3aa: CASSDPGTGLLYEQYF
j_gene: TRBJ2-7
abundance: .
v_gene: TRBV6-1
d_gene: TRBD1

CDR3nt: TGCAGTGCTAGGGGGGGTCACGAGCAGTACTTC
CDR3aa: CSARGGHEQYF
j_gene: TRBJ2-7
abundance: few
v_gene: TRBV20-1
d_gene: .

CDR3nt: TGCAGCGTTGAAGATGGGGGGGGAGGCTACGAGCAGTACTTC
CDR3aa: CSVEDGGGGYEQYF
j_gene: TRBJ2-7
abundance: .
v_gene: TRBV29-1
d_gene: TRBD2

CDR3nt: TGTGCCAGCAGCGTAGATGGAGGGACAGGGTCCTACGAGCAGTACTTC
CDR3aa: CASSVDGGTGSYEQYF
j_gene: TRBJ2-7
abundance: .
v_gene: TRBV9
d_gene: TRBD1

CDR3nt: TGTGCCAGCAGACGGACAGGGGCCGGGATCTACACCTTC
CDR3aa: CASRRTGAGIYTF
j_gene: TRBJ1-2
abundance: .
v_gene: TRBV9
d_gene: TRBD1

CDR3nt: TGTGCCAGTAAGGAGGGGCTAGGGAACACTGAAGCTTTCTTT
CDR3aa: CASKEGLGNTEAFF
j_gene: TRBJ1-1
abundance: .
v_gene: TRBV19
d_gene: .

CDR3nt: TGTGCCAGCAGCGCGCAGACAGGGGATAGCAATCAGCCCCAGCATTTT
CDR3aa: CASSAQTGDSNQPQHF
j_gene: TRBJ1-5
abundance: .
v_gene: TRBV9
d_gene: TRBD1

CDR3nt: TGCGCCAGCAGCTTAGGTGGTGGGGCGGAGACCCAGTACTTC
CDR3aa: CASSLGGGAETQYF
j_gene: TRBJ2-5
abundance: .
v_gene: TRBV5-1
d_gene: .

CDR3nt: TGTGCCAGTAGCGGAGGGGCTAGCGGACAGGAGACCCAGTACTTC
CDR3aa: CASSGGASGQETQYF
j_gene: TRBJ2-5
abundance: .
v_gene: TRBV19
d_gene: .

CDR3nt: TGTGCCAGCAGCTTTCGGCAGGGGAGGGCTGAAGCTTTCTTT
CDR3aa: CASSFRQGRAEAFF
j_gene: TRBJ1-1
abundance: .
v_gene: TRBV7-9
d_gene: .

CDR3nt: TGTGCCAGCAGACCCAGCGGGGGGGTGTCACCCCTCCACTTT
CDR3aa: CASRPSGGVSPLHF
j_gene: TRBJ1-6
abundance: .
v_gene: TRBV5-6
d_gene: .

CDR3nt: TGTGCCAGCCTTACAGGGGGACGATATGGCTACACCTTC
CDR3aa: CASLTGGRYGYTF
j_gene: TRBJ1-2
abundance: .
v_gene: TRBV27
d_gene: TRBD1

CDR3nt: TGTGCCAGCAGCCCAGGGGGTGAGGCCGGGGGACTAGCGGGAACCTACGAGCAGTACTTC
CDR3aa: CASSPGGEAGGLAGTYEQYF
j_gene: TRBJ2-7
abundance: .
v_gene: TRBV13
d_gene: TRBD2

CDR3nt: TGTGCCAGCAGCTTACCCGGACACACGCTAGGGGAGACCCAGTACTTC
CDR3aa: CASSLPGHTLGETQYF
j_gene: TRBJ2-5
abundance: .
v_gene: TRBV5-6
d_gene: .

CDR3nt: TGTGCCATCATGTCGGGACTAGCGAGAGATACGCAGTATTTT
CDR3aa: CAIMSGLARDTQYF
j_gene: TRBJ2-3
abundance: .
v_gene: TRBV18
d_gene: TRBD2

CDR3nt: TGCGCCAGCAGCCATCCCGCCGGGACAGGGGGAAGAGGCACTGAAGCTTTCTTT
CDR3aa: CASSHPAGTGGRGTEAFF
j_gene: TRBJ1-1
abundance: .
v_gene: TRBV4-1
d_gene: TRBD1

CDR3nt: TGTGCCAGCGGGGACAGCCAGAACACTGAAGCTTTCTTT
CDR3aa: CASGDSQNTEAFF
j_gene: TRBJ1-1
abundance: .
v_gene: TRBV7-6
d_gene: TRBD1

CDR3nt: TGTGCCAGCAGCTTAATAGAGGAGTCCTACGAGCAGTACTTC
CDR3aa: CASSLIEESYEQYF
j_gene: TRBJ2-7
abundance: few
v_gene: TRBV7-9
d_gene: .

CDR3nt: TGTGCCAGCAGCTTAAGATTCTGCGTTACCCGCTACGAGCAGTACTTC
CDR3aa: CASSLRFCVTRYEQYF
j_gene: TRBJ2-7
abundance: .
v_gene: TRBV7-3
d_gene: .